Shown below are 8 T cell receptor beta chains from a single sample sequenced in a study of T cells after yellow fever vaccination. TCRdb fed the 5' RACE reads into MiXCR, producing one record per CDR3 protein. Of some 350,000 distinct CDR3 sequences in the sample, roughly 4% were seen once. Sequencing was performed on PBMCs, taken 5 days after the yellow fever booster vaccination. The receptors were sampled from a man aged 18 to 30 who received the YFV17D yellow fever vaccine.

The chain combines TRBV4-2 with TRBJ1-3; no clear D gene. The CDR3 has 16 residues. Per germline, CDR1 LGHNA and CDR2 YNFKEQ. V was clipped by 0 bases and J by 2 bases, with 11 bases between them. The CDR3 is CASSQDSSGAGNTIYF. The CDR3 DNA reads as TGTGCCAGCAGCCAAGATAGTAGTGGCGCTGGAAACACCATATATTTT.

The table lists this clonotype with many counts. The rearrangement links TRBV11-2 to TRBJ1-1; maybe TRBD1 (6 bases). Trimming stripped 6 bases from V and 4 bases from J, with 18 bases between. The CDR3 is made up of 15 amino acids. Germline CDR1 and CDR2: SGHAT and FQNNGV. The CDR3 protein is CASSRQQGWGTEAFF. In DNA, the CDR3 is TGTGCCAGCAGTCGGCAGCAGGGGTGGGGCACTGAAGCTTTCTTT.

Many counts were recorded for this clonotype. The chain uses TRBV4-2 and TRBJ1-5; 7 nucleotides align to TRBD1. The germline CDR1 and CDR2 sequences are LGHNA and YNFKEQ. Trimming cost V 3 bases and J 2 bases; bases outside gene matches: 4. This CDR3 region has 15 residues. The CDR3 is CASSQTGQGNQPQHF. Here the CDR3 DNA reads TGTGCCAGCAGCCAGACCGGACAGGGCAATCAGCCCCAGCATTTT.

This clonotype was seen more than once but under ten times. The chain links TRBV28 to TRBJ2-5; tentatively, D is TRBD1 or TRBD2 (6 bases each). The germline gives CDR1 MDHEN, CDR2 SYDVKM. Trimming took off 6 bases at V and 0 bases at J, with 17 bases between the two ends. CDR3 size: 16 residues. CDR3 sequence (DNA): TGTGCCAGCAGCCCGATACGGGGGCCGTACCAAGAGACCCAGTACTTC. Translation: CASSPIRGPYQETQYF.

This clonotype showed up just a few times. This chain joins TRBV4-3 and TRBJ1-1, with D possibly matching TRBD1 (5 bases). CDR1 LGHNA and CDR2 YSLEER come from the germline V gene. The V and J ends lost 0 bases and 1 base respectively, with 12 bases between them. The CDR3 sequence is 16 residues long. Written as DNA, the CDR3 is TGCGCCAGCAGCCAAGAGGTCAATACAGGGAACACTGAAGCTTTCTTT. This encodes CASSQEVNTGNTEAFF.

As for this clonotype: One base away lies a much larger clone, so this may be a sequencing read error. The chain uses TRBV5-6 and TRBJ1-2, with D hard to call. The V gene lost 7 bases and the J gene lost 7 bases, with 17 bases spanning the gap. CDR1 is SGHDT and CDR2 is YYEEEE in the germline V gene. CDR3 length: 13 amino acids. The CDR3 reads CASCIDIMGGYTF. The CDR3 coding sequence is TGTGCCAGCTGCATAGATATAATGGGTGGCTACACCTTC.

V and J are TRBV27 and TRBJ2-7, with 9 bases that match TRBD2. This CDR3 has 16 residues. The germline gives CDR1 MNHEY, CDR2 SMNVEV (reference sequence). After removal of 3 bases from V and 4 bases from J, the junction contained 10 bases not matched to a gene. The CDR3 loop reads CASSFRRGGAAYEQYF. The CDR3, as DNA: TGTGCCAGCAGTTTTCGGCGGGGGGGGGCTGCGTACGAGCAGTACTTC.

The chain joins TRBV5-5 to TRBJ1-4; D might be TRBD1 (6 bases). The ends were cut back, 3 bases at V and 3 bases at J, with 9 bases in the middle. Germline V CDR1 and CDR2: SGHKS, YYEKEE (reference sequence). CDR3 length equals 14 residues. DNA of the CDR3: TGTGCCAGCAGCTGGACAGATGCTAATGAAAAACTGTTTTTT. It codes for CASSWTDANEKLFF.